A single sample is the source of the 2 T cell receptor beta chains below, sequenced in a study of molecular identifiers for immune sequencing clone quantification. TCRdb reprocessed the PCR reads via MiXCR and lists one record per CDR3 protein. In the table there are fewer than 9,000 distinct CDR3 sequences, around a third of which are singletons. Source material: naive CD8+ T cells from blood, with Jurkat cell RNA spiked in. Stated subset: FACS-sorted CD8+CD4-CCR7+CD45RA+ naive T cells. These receptors were taken from a human donor in good health. Some libraries in this study had Jurkat cell RNA spiked in.

V is TRBV4-3 and J is TRBJ2-7, with D maybe TRBD2 (5 bases). CDR1 is LGHNA, CDR2 YSLEER, per germline. This CDR3 region has 13 residues. Trimming left V 4 bases short and J 4 bases short, with 11 bases between. CDR3: CASSRGSGYEQYF. In DNA form, the CDR3 reads TGCGCCAGCAGCCGAGGATCGGGGTACGAGCAGTACTTC.

This clonotype occurred a few times. The V call is TRBV4-1, the J call TRBJ2-5; 8 bases match TRBD1. Germline trimming cut 6 bases from V and 1 base from J; bases unmatched to any gene: 4. CDR1 MGHRA and CDR2 YSYEKL come from the germline V gene. The CDR3 sequence is 14 residues long. CDR3 loop: CASSRQGSQETQYF. Written as DNA, the CDR3 is TGCGCCAGCAGTCGACAGGGGTCCCAAGAGACCCAGTACTTC.